This T cell receptor beta chain originates from a study of cytomegalovirus exposure and HLA in healthy donors. Study in general: Genotyping showed less than 85% of 398 donors falling in the Caucasian-associated ancestry cluster. General observations from the study: Analyses of presence/absence relied on an assumption of roughly uniform sequencing depth across donors.

A word on this clone: Its antigen is as yet unknown.

In the PCR, 60 Vbeta and 13 Jbeta primers were used. In the source study's methods: Later, an analysis found about 83 million unique TCR beta chains, and approximately 10 million of these were shared. Using immunoSEQ multiplex PCR, the repertoire was profiled, and TCRdb retains in-frame clones only, with some absent. That table gives V, J and clone size, and the DNA gave D and trimming. The sample comprises about 180,000 clones, 84% of which are singletons, and roughly 1% rests with the top ten. The CDR3 is 14 residues long. CDR1 is MNHNY, CDR2 SVGAGI, per germline (reference sequence). The receptor was isolated from a man aged 25-40 years in good health and CMV-seronegative. Material: PBMCs. This chain connects TRBV6-6 to TRBJ2-5; D may be TRBD2 (6 bases). The J call may be faulty, since TRBJ2-7 better matches the DNA end. The CDR3 loop is CASTLAGISYEQYF. The DNA of the CDR3 is TGTGCCAGCACCCTTGCGGGGATCTCCTACGAGCAGTACTTC.